A single sample gave rise to the 13 T cell receptor beta chains below, sequenced in a study of breast tumors, draining lymph nodes, adjacent tissues. TCRdb reanalysed the multiplex PCR reads using MiXCR and keeps one entry per CDR3 protein. The table shows more than 250,000 distinct CDR3 sequences, with around 30% occurring only once. Breast cancer patients provided tissue from their axillary draining lymph nodes. Material for sequencing was axillary lymph node tissue. These receptors were obtained from a female donor with breast cancer. Some clones in this sample may be carry-over from other donors' samples.

This clonotype has a count of ten or more. This chain links TRBV6-4 with TRBJ2-1, with D possibly TRBD2 on 8 matching bases. The V and J ends lost 4 bases and 5 bases respectively, with 12 bases between them. The CDR3 runs to 14 residues. The germline V gene has CDR1 MRHNA and CDR2 SNTAGT. The CDR3 spells CASSGSGTDNEQFF. CDR3 nucleotide sequence: TGTGCCAGCAGTGGTAGCGGGACAGACAATGAGCAGTTCTTC.

This clonotype showed up just a few times. The chain joins TRBV27 to TRBJ2-7, with 9 bases identical to TRBD2. CDR3 length: 15 residues. V shed 6 bases and J 4 bases; nucleotides not matched to a gene: 10. Germline V gene lookup returns CDR1 MNHEY and CDR2 SMNVEV (reference sequence). The CDR3 protein is CASSKGLAPNYEQYF. DNA for the CDR3: TGTGCCAGCAGCAAAGGACTAGCGCCTAATTACGAGCAGTACTTC.

The chain carries TRBV20-1 and TRBJ1-1; 7 bases agree with TRBD1. The V segment lost 3 bases and the J segment 4 bases; nucleotides outside the gene matches: 5. CDR1 DFQATT and CDR2 SNEGSKA come from the germline V gene (reference sequence). This CDR3 comprises 13 residues. The CDR3 nucleotides read TGCAGTGCTAGTAACAGGGGAGGCACTGAAGCTTTCTTT. Its translation is CSASNRGGTEAFF.

This clonotype has at least ten counts. This chain joins TRBV6-4 and TRBJ2-5; D unclear. The CDR3 length is 12 residues. Trimming took 7 bases from V and 5 from J, leaving 11 bases between them. Germline V CDR1 and CDR2: MRHNA, SNTAGT. The CDR3 reads CASMGSGETQYF. CDR3 nucleotide sequence: TGTGCCAGCATGGGCTCCGGGGAGACCCAGTACTTC.

In its sample, this clonotype was seen many times. The chain joins TRBV29-1 to TRBJ2-3, with D perhaps matching TRBD2 (5 bases). The length of the CDR3 is 14 residues. The germline V and J ends were trimmed by 4 bases and 3 bases, with 14 bases remaining between them. CDR1 and CDR2 from the germline V gene are SQVTM and ANQGSEA. CDR3 protein: CSVGEAEGTDTQYF. Written as DNA, the CDR3 is TGCAGCGTTGGTGAGGCCGAGGGAACAGATACGCAGTATTTT.

For this clonotype: The junction and the germline gene differ at one end; a read error may be behind it. V usage is TRBV7-8 and J usage is TRBJ2-1, with D unresolved. The CDR3 spans 14 residues. Germline CDR1 is SGHVS and CDR2 is FQNEAQ. The CDR3 sequence is CASSLGDAYNERFF. In DNA, the CDR3 is TGCGCCAGCAGCTTGGGCGACGCCTACAATGAGCGGTTCTTC.

This clonotype was recorded only once. This CDR3 reads CASDRSGSPYNEQFF. The DNA of the CDR3 is TGTGCCAGTGACCGGAGCGGGAGCCCCTACAATGAGCAGTTCTTC. This chain uses TRBV5-4 with TRBJ2-1; 8 bases match TRBD2. The CDR3 runs 15 residues. With V trimmed by 8 bases and J by 2 bases, 9 bases remained unmatched. Germline values: CDR1 SGHNT, CDR2 YYREEE (reference sequence).

In its sample, this clonotype was seen many times. The genes are TRBV5-5 and TRBJ2-7; D tentatively fits TRBD1 or TRBD2 (5 bases each). This CDR3 has 16 amino acids. Trimming took off 0 bases at V and 2 bases at J, with 15 bases between the two ends. Per the germline V gene, CDR1 is SGHKS and CDR2 is YYEKEE (reference sequence). The chain's CDR3 is CASSLEQVTRPYEQYF. The CDR3 bases are TGTGCCAGCAGCTTGGAACAGGTTACTAGGCCCTACGAGCAGTACTTC.

This clonotype has ten or more counts. The rearrangement uses TRBV11-3 and TRBJ2-1; D perhaps matches TRBD1 (6 bases). Deletions cut 3 bases from V and 4 bases from J, with 13 bases between. Germline-derived CDR1 and CDR2 are SGHNT and YENEEA. The CDR3 runs to 15 residues. The CDR3: CASSFSGTQYNEQFF. In DNA form, the CDR3 reads TGTGCCAGCAGCTTCTCCGGGACACAATACAATGAGCAGTTCTTC.

The rearrangement uses TRBV6-2 or TRBV6-3 and TRBJ2-1; maybe TRBD2 (6 bases). This CDR3 region has 13 residues. The germline V and J ends were trimmed by 6 bases and 5 bases, with 11 bases remaining between them. Germline V gene lookup returns CDR1 MNHEY and CDR2 SVGEGT. CDR3 protein: CASRLGLHNEQFF. The CDR3 DNA sequence: TGTGCCAGCAGATTGGGACTTCACAATGAGCAGTTCTTC.

By proportion, this clonotype is medium-sized. The chain is built from TRBV2 and TRBJ1-2; D is ambiguous. Deletions cut 4 bases from V and 6 bases from J, with 9 bases between. In germline, CDR1 is SNHLY, CDR2 FYNNEI. The CDR3 contains 12 residues. CDR3 loop: CASSVVQHGYTF. CDR3 bases: TGTGCCAGCAGTGTGGTACAGCATGGCTACACCTTC.

This clonotype came up many times. The chain employs TRBV12-3 or TRBV12-4 and TRBJ1-2; 8 bases fit TRBD1. The ends lost 6 bases at V and 4 bases at J; junction bases unmatched: 7. The CDR3 consists of 14 residues. CDR3 DNA: TGTGCCAGCAGAGCAGGGGGCGCAGGCTATGGCTACACCTTC. It yields the protein CASRAGGAGYGYTF.

Notes on this clonotype: Lacking the conserved final phenylalanine or tryptophan, this CDR3 likely reflects a read error. This chain joins TRBV27 and TRBJ2-1, with 7 bases identical to TRBD1. This CDR3 has 17 amino acids. After removal of 6 bases from V and 6 bases from J, the junction contained 17 bases not matched to a gene. Germline CDR1 is MNHEY and CDR2 is SMNVEV (reference sequence). The chain's CDR3 is CASSLRVGVYRGNEQFL. The DNA of the CDR3 is TGTGCCAGCAGCTTACGGGTAGGGGTATACAGGGGCAATGAGCAGTTCTTA.